This T cell receptor (beta chain) was obtained from a study of blood T cells in healthy people across ages. The CDR3 has 16 amino acids. V shed 7 bases, J shed 1 base, and the junction held 10 bases outside the gene matches. Germline V gives CDR1 SGHRS, CDR2 YFSETQ. Together with a sample-barcoded 5' primer, a J-beta primer mix was included in a second PCR lasting about 6 to 11 cycles. MiXCR, applied by TCRdb to the 5' RACE reads, yields one record per CDR3 protein. The sample has about 1.7 million distinct CDR3 sequences, 28% seen once. This clonotype was counted ten times or more. The source of this sequence is a woman aged 25 to 39 in good health. The rearrangement joins TRBV5-1 to TRBJ2-7; 11 bases agree with TRBD2. Sequencing input: blood. The CDR3 region is CASAPGLAGLSYEQYF. Written as DNA, the CDR3 is TGCGCCAGCGCACCAGGACTAGCGGGTCTGTCCTACGAGCAGTACTTC.